Listed below are T cell receptor beta chains from one sample, sequenced in a study of T cell clonotyping in hematopoietic cell transplantation. The method was immunoSEQ multiplex PCR; TCRdb's version includes in-frame clones alone and lacks a portion of them. The sample consists of more than 70,000 clones, 90% to 97% of them appearing once. The sample was peripheral blood mononuclear cells, taken before stem cell transplant. The receptors were gathered from a woman aged 50 to 60 with acute myeloid leukemia. Some clones in this sample may be carry-over from other donors' samples. CDR3s leave out the opening cysteine and the closing phenylalanine or tryptophan. The order of the fields is J gene, V gene, CDR3 protein.

TRBJ2-7 TRBV28 ASSLATSGAYEQY
TRBJ2-7 TRBV2 ASSGGSRSYEQY
TRBJ2-7 TRBV28 ASSHRTSGNEQY
TRBJ2-7 TRBV2 ASSETMGGPYEQY
TRBJ1-6 TRBV13 ASSPRGDSNSPLH
TRBJ2-5 TRBV7-3 ASSPLGGAGQTQY
TRBJ2-5 TRBV11-2 ASSLGGEETQY
TRBJ2-7 TRBV27 ASSLRVLGEQY
TRBJ1-2 TRBV9 ASSVVAGFTGYT
TRBJ1-3 TRBV19 ASRPDGTGNTIY
TRBJ2-1 TRBV2 ASTPRGTYNEQF
TRBJ2-7 TRBV4-1 ASSQGAGGPYEQY
TRBJ1-5 TRBV7-6 ASSLKVNQPQH
TRBJ1-2 TRBV30 AWTPDPRARYGYT
TRBJ2-5 TRBV11-2 ASSFGAQETQY
TRBJ1-6 TRBV5-1 ASSEPAGTLH
TRBJ1-5 TRBV15 ATSRELSNQPQH
TRBJ1-6 TRBV5-4 ASSLGAGQYNSPLH
TRBJ1-1 TRBV6-5 ASSASTVSEAF
TRBJ2-3 TRBV27 ASSLSSSTDTQY
TRBJ1-5 TRBV6-1 ASSGQGLSNQPQH
TRBJ2-1 TRBV5-4 ASSLAGISGNNEQF
TRBJ2-6 TRBV5-1 ASSFPLTSGANVLT
TRBJ1-2 TRBV6-1 ASSWSTGGYT
TRBJ2-7 TRBV7-6 ASSPRGTSGAYEQY
TRBJ1-2 TRBV6-1 ASILTEYNYGYT
TRBJ2-7 TRBV25-1 ASSDQQGPAQQY
TRBJ2-7 TRBV6-1 ASLWETYEQY
TRBJ1-3 TRBV28 ASMGEGNTIY
TRBJ1-2 TRBV28 ASSPGRIYGYT
TRBJ1-1 TRBV11-2 ASSLGPNQGNTEAF
TRBJ2-7 TRBV7-7 ASRPAGSYEQY
TRBJ2-7 TRBV5-1 ASSLGFGQGVYEQY
TRBJ1-5 TRBV27 ASSLRSSNQPQH
TRBJ2-7 TRBV7-9 ASSWAGAAEQY
TRBJ2-3 TRBV9 ASSVGGASGELDTQY
TRBJ1-1 TRBV5-1 ASSFGTANTEAF
TRBJ1-1 TRBV25-1 ASSPGGTEAF
TRBJ2-2 TRBV25-1 ASRQNTNTGELF
TRBJ2-2 TRBV4-2 ASSWGRGSTGELF
TRBJ1-5 TRBV5-1 ASSLSGTGGEYQH
TRBJ1-5 TRBV9 ASSTDHLGNQPQH
TRBJ1-4 TRBV7-7 ASSLEGGEKLF
TRBJ2-6 TRBV2 ASRLALFSSGANVLT
TRBJ2-5 TRBV5-1 ASSPAGGQETQY
TRBJ1-5 TRBV11-2 ASSSGRGTGQPQH
TRBJ1-2 TRBV5-1 ASSPRGGGYT
TRBJ2-2 TRBV4-1 ASRTGLAGIGTGELF
TRBJ1-4 TRBV5-1 ASSPRATNEKLF